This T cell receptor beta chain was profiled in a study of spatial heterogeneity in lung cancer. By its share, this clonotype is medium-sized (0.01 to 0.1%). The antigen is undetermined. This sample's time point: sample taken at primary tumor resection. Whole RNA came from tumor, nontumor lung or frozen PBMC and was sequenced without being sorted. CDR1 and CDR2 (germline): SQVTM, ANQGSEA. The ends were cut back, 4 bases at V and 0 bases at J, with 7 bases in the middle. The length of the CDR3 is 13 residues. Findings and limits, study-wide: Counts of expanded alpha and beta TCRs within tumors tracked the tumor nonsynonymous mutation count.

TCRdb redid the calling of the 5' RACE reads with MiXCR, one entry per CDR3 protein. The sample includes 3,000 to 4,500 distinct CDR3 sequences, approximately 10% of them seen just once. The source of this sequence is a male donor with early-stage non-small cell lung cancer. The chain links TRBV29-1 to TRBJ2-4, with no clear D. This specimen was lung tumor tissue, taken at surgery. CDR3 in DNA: TGCAGCGTTGCGGACCTAGCCAAAAACATTCAGTACTTC. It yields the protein CSVADLAKNIQYF.